Following are 3 T cell receptor beta chains from one sample sequenced in a study of cytomegalovirus exposure and HLA in healthy donors. This PCR relied on a set of 60 Vbeta primers and 13 Jbeta primers. Only in-frame clones appear in the TCRdb table, and some are missing; sequencing was by immunoSEQ multiplex PCR. This table holds 150,000 to 200,000 clones, around 80% found once. Sequencing used PBMCs. The source of these receptors is a middle-aged woman in good health and CMV-seropositive.

V and J are TRBV2 and TRBJ2-7, with 11 positions matching TRBD2. J lost 6 bases, V lost 8 bases, and 9 bases had no gene match. The CDR3 length is 14 residues. Germline assignment: CDR1 SNHLY and CDR2 FYNNEI. CDR3 nucleotides: TGTGCCAGCGGATTTAGCGGGAGGGTAGGCGAGCAGTACTTC. This sequence encodes CASGFSGRVGEQYF. The full variable domain, rest sourced from reference TRBV2 and TRBJ2-7, is EPEVTQTPSHQVTQMGQEVILRCVPISNHLYFYWYRQILGQKVEFLVSFYNNEISEKSEIFDDQFSVERPDGSNFTLKIRSTKLEDSAMYFCASGFSGRVGEQYFGPGTRLTVT.

The chain employs TRBV9 and TRBJ2-1, with 9 bases fitting TRBD1. This CDR3 region has 18 residues. The V and J ends lost 4 bases and 0 bases, in that order; junction bases with no gene match: 11. CDR1 SGDLS and CDR2 YYNGEE come from the germline V gene. In DNA form, the CDR3 reads TGTGCCAGCAGCCCATCTGCCGGGACAGGGCTCTCCTACAATGAGCAGTTCTTC. As protein: CASSPSAGTGLSYNEQFF. Drawing the rest from reference TRBV9 and TRBJ2-1, the complete variable domain is DSGVTQTPKHLITATGQRVTLRCSPRSGDLSVYWYQQSLDQGLQFLIQYYNGEERAKGNILERFSAQQFPDLHSELNLSSLELGDSALYFCASSPSAGTGLSYNEQFFGPGTRLTVL.

The chain employs TRBV27 and TRBJ1-1; D remains ambiguous. Trimming pared 5 bases from V and 4 bases from J, leaving 14 bases between. This CDR3 region has 14 residues. Germline V CDR1 and CDR2: MNHEY, SMNVEV (reference sequence). The CDR3 loop is CASSPPARGTEAFF. As DNA, the CDR3 is TGTGCCAGCAGTCCCCCGGCACGGGGCACTGAAGCTTTCTTT.